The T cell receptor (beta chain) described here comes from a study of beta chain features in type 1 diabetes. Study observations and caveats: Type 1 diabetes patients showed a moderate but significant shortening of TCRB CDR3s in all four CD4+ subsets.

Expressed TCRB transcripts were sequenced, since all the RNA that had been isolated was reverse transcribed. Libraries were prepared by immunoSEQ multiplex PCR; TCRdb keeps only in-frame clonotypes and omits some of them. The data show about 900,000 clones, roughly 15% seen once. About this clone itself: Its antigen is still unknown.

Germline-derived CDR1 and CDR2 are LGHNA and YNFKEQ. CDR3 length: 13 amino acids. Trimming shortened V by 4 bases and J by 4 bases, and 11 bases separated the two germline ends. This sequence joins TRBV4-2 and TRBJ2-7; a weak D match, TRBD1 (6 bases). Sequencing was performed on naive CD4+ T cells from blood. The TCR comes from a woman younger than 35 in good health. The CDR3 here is CASSPDRLYEQYF. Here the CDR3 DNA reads TGTGCCAGCAGCCCGGACAGATTATACGAGCAGTACTTC.